Below, 7 T cell receptor beta chains from the same sample are listed, as sequenced in a study of metastatic and nonmetastatic thyroid tumors. Every patient underwent thyroid surgery untreated. With MiXCR, TCRdb called clones anew from the PCR reads. In the table there are over 45,000 clones, approximately 24% of which are singletons. Sequencing input: blood. The receptors originated from a male donor with papillary thyroid cancer or a benign thyroid nodule (not recorded which). Some clones in this sample may be carry-over from other donors' samples.

At least ten counts were recorded for this clone. This rearrangement joins TRBV7-9 to TRBJ2-7, with 12 bases matching TRBD2. This CDR3 has 14 residues. Germline CDR1 is SEHNR and CDR2 is FQNEAQ (reference sequence). V lost 5 bases and J lost 3; bases outside the gene matches: 2. The CDR3 loop is CASSRLAGDYEQYF. In DNA, the CDR3 is TGTGCCAGCAGCCGACTAGCGGGGGACTACGAGCAGTACTTC.

This clone was recorded a few times. This rearrangement joins TRBV6-1 to TRBJ1-1; TRBD1 agrees at 7 bases. The germline V gene encodes CDR1 MNHNS and CDR2 SASEGT. This CDR3 spans 16 amino acids. The ends lost 7 bases at V and 1 base at J; junction bases unmatched: 12. The CDR3 loop is CASNQSRGDKNTEAFF. The CDR3 DNA is TGTGCCAGCAACCAGAGCAGGGGGGACAAGAACACTGAAGCTTTCTTT.

This clone occurred many times. Other DNA sequences within the sample encode an identical CDR3. The CDR3 bases are TGTGCCAGCAGTATTCTGACAGGGGGCGGCACAGATACGCAGTATTTT. Translation: CASSILTGGGTDTQYF. The chain employs TRBV2 and TRBJ2-3; 10 bases map to TRBD1. After removal of 5 bases from V and 1 base from J, the junction contained 6 bases not matched to a gene. Germline V gene lookup returns CDR1 SNHLY and CDR2 FYNNEI. The length of the CDR3 is 16 residues. Combining the CDR3 with reference TRBV2 and TRBJ2-3 gives the whole variable domain EPEVTQTPSHQVTQMGQEVILRCVPISNHLYFYWYRQILGQKVEFLVSFYNNEISEKSEIFDDQFSVERPDGSNFTLKIRSTKLEDSAMYFCASSILTGGGTDTQYFGPGTRLTVL.

This clone has ten or more counts. This CDR3 is CASSFGSNFADEQYF. In nucleotides, the CDR3 is TGTGCCAGCAGTTTCGGATCTAACTTCGCAGACGAGCAGTACTTC. The J gene is TRBJ2-7, the V gene TRBV27; unclear D gene. This CDR3 has 15 residues. Trimming took off 3 bases at V and 5 bases at J, with 17 bases between the two ends. In germline, CDR1 is MNHEY, CDR2 SMNVEV (reference sequence).

This clone showed up many times. The gene calls are TRBV5-4 and TRBJ2-7; 8 bases fit TRBD1. This CDR3 is built from 14 residues. The junction had 4 bases not matched to a gene; V was cut back by 4 bases and J by 1 base. Germline CDR1 reads SGHNT; CDR2 reads YYREEE (reference sequence). The CDR3 DNA sequence: TGTGCCAGCAGCCATGGACAGGGATCCTACGAGCAGTACTTC. This sequence encodes CASSHGQGSYEQYF.

Of note for this clone: A read error is possible here, since a much larger clone lies one base away. The V and J genes are TRBV28 and TRBJ2-7; D uncertain. V lost 6 bases to trimming and J lost 2 bases, with 8 bases between them. The CDR3 runs 12 residues. Germline CDR1 reads MDHEN; CDR2 reads SYDVKM. The CDR3, as DNA: TGTGCCAGCAGGCGATTGACCTACGAGCAGTACTTC. It translates to CASRRLTYEQYF.

The rearrangement uses TRBV6-1 and TRBJ2-7; TRBD1 matches at 8 bases. Germline-derived CDR1 and CDR2 are MNHNS and SASEGT. The CDR3 contains 14 residues. Trimming took 6 bases from V and 2 from J; bases not matched to a gene: 6. CDR3 coding DNA: TGTGCCAGCAGCACCCGGGACAGGCCCTACGAGCAGTACTTC. Protein sequence: CASSTRDRPYEQYF.